Included here is one TCR beta chain sequence, with context. Its antigen is unidentified. The CDR3 extends over 14 amino acids. Germline CDR1 MNHEY, CDR2 SVGEGT. V was clipped by 2 bases and J by 2 bases, with 10 bases between them. The data were obtained in a study of response to subunit inactivated influenza vaccine. Study results and limitations: Authors suggested seasonal influenza vaccinations each recruit few new T cells.

A single record per CDR3 protein comes from TCRdb applying MiXCR to the RT-PCR reads. Seen here are 630,000 or so distinct CDR3 sequences, about a sixth observed once, and the top ten hold approximately 10%. J is TRBJ2-7 and V is TRBV6-2 or TRBV6-3; no definite D call. The receptor was isolated from a man aged 45-60 years who received an inactivated influenza vaccine. Specimen: PBMCs from blood, collected 11 to 12 days after vaccination. The CDR3 DNA reads TGTGCCAGCAGTTACCAGCCCCGGACCTACGAGCAGTACTTC. Translated, it gives CASSYQPRTYEQYF.